This TCR beta chain comes out of a study of molecular identifiers for immune sequencing clone quantification. Points from the study as a whole: Over 98% of effector molecules, but under 1% in naive cells, were held by clones with more than 20 RNA copies. Among about a million naive cells, as was reported, spiked Jurkat TCR RNA from one cell was detectable.

One entry per CDR3 protein results from TCRdb running MiXCR on the PCR reads. This repertoire shows about 510,000 distinct CDR3 sequences, less than 30% found once; its top ten account for approximately 0.76%. This clonotype was counted a few times. Its antigen is not known. Naive CD8 T cells were picked out by sorting for CD8+CD4-CCR7+CD45RA+. Germline V lookup: CDR1 SQVTM, CDR2 ANQGSEA. V was cut by 4 bases and J by 12 bases, with 13 bases left in between. The CDR3 extends over 11 amino acids. Sequencing used naive CD8+ T cells from blood, with Jurkat cell RNA spiked in. This sample's subset: FACS-sorted CD8+CD4-CCR7+CD45RA+ naive T cells. This sequence originates from a human donor in good health. Some libraries in this study had Jurkat cell RNA spiked in. The chain links TRBV29-1 to TRBJ2-1; D possibly corresponds to TRBD1 (6 bases). CDR3 loop: CSVVSQGWQFF. Written as DNA, the CDR3 is TGCAGCGTTGTTAGCCAGGGGTGGCAGTTCTTC.